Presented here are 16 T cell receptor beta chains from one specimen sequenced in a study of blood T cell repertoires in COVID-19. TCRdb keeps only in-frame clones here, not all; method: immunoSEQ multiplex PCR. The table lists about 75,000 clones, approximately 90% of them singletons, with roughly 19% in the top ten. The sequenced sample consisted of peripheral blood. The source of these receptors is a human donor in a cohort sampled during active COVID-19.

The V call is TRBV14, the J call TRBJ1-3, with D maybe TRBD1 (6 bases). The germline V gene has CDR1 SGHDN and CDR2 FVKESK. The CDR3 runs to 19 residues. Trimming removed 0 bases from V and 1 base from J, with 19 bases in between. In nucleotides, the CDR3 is TGTGCCAGCAGCCAAGAAACAGGGACGATCAAAGAATCTGGAAACACCATATATTTT. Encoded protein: CASSQETGTIKESGNTIYF.

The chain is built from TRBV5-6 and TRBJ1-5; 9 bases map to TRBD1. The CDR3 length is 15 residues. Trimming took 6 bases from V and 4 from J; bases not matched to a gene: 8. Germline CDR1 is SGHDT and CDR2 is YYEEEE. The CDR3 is CASTRTGVLNQPQHF. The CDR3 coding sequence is TGTGCCAGCACCCGGACAGGGGTCCTTAATCAGCCCCAGCATTTT.

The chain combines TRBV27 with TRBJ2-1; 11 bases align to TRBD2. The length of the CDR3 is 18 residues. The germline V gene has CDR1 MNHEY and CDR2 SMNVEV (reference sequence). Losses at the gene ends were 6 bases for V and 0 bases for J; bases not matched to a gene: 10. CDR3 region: CASSQVAGGGSSYNEQFF. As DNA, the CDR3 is TGTGCCAGCAGCCAAGTAGCGGGAGGGGGCAGCTCCTACAATGAGCAGTTCTTC.

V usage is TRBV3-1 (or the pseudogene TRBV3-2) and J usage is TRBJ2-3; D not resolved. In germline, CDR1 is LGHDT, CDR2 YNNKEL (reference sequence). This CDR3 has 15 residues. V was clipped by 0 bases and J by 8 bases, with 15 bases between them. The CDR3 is CASSQDLVSGGTQYF. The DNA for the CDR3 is TGTGCCAGCAGCCAAGATTTGGTTTCCGGCGGTACGCAGTATTTT.

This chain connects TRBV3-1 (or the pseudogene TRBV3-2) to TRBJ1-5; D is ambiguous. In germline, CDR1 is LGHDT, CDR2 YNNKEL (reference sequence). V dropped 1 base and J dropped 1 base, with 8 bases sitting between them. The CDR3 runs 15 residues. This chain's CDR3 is CASSQGQASNQPQHF. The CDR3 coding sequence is TGTGCCAGCAGCCAAGGCCAGGCGAGCAATCAGCCCCAGCATTTT.

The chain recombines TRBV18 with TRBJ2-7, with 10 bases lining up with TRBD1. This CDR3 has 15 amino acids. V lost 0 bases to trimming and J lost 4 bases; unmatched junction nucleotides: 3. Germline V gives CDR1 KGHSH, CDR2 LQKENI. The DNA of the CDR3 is TGTGCCAGCTCACCACCCCGACAGGGGGCGTACGAGCAGTACTTC. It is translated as CASSPPRQGAYEQYF.

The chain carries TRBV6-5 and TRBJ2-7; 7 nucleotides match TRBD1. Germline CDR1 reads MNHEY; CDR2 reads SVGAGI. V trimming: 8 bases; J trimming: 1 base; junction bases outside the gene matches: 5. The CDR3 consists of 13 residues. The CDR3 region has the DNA TGTGCCAGCCGGGACAGTAATTCCTACGAGCAGTACTTC. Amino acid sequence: CASRDSNSYEQYF.

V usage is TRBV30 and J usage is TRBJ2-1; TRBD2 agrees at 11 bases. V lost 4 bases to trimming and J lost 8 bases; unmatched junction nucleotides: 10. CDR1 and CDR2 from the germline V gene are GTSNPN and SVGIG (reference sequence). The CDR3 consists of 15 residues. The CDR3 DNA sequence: TGTGCCTGGACCCTTGGTAGCGGGAGGGCCGATGAGCAGTTCTTC. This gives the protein CAWTLGSGRADEQFF.

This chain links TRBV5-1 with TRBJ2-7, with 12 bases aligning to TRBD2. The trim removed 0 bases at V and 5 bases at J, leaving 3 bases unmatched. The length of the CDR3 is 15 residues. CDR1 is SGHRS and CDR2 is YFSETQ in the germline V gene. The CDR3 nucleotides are TGCGCCAGCAGCTTGGTAAGACTAGCGGGGGACGAGCAGTACTTC. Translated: CASSLVRLAGDEQYF.

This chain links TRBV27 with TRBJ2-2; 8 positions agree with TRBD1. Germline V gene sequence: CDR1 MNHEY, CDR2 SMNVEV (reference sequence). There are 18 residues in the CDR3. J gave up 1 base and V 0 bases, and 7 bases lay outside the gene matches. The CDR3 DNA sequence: TGTGCCAGCAGTTTATCGCCACGGACAGGGTTGAACACCGGGGAGCTGTTTTTT. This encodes CASSLSPRTGLNTGELFF.

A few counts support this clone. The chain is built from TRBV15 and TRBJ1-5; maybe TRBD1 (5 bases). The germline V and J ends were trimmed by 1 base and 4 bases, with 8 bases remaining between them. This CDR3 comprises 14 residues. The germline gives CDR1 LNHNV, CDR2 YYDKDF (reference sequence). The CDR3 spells CATSRASGNQPQHF. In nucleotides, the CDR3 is TGTGCCACCAGCAGAGCTTCAGGGAATCAGCCCCAGCATTTT.

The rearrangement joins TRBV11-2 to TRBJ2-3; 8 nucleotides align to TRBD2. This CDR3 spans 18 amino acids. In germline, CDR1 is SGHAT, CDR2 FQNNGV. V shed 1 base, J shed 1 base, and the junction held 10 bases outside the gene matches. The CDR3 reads CASSLGALAGGGTDTQYF. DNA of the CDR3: TGTGCCAGCAGCTTAGGGGCCCTTGCGGGGGGCGGCACAGATACGCAGTATTTT.

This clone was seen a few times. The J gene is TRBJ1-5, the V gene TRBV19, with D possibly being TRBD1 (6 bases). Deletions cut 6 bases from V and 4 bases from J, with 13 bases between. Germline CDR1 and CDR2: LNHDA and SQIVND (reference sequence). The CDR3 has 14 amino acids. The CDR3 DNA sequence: TGTGCCAGTAGCCCAGGGGCAGCGAATCAGCCCCAGCATTTT. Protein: CASSPGAANQPQHF.

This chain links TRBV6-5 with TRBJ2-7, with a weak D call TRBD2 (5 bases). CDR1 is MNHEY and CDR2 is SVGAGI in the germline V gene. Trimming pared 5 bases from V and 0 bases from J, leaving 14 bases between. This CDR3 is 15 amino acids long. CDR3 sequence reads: CASSTPGLISYEQYF. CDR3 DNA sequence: TGTGCCAGCAGTACCCCTGGACTGATCTCCTACGAGCAGTACTTC.

The CDR3 nucleotides are TGTGCCAGCAGGAGAGGGACAGGGACGATTGAGACCCAGTACTTC. Its translation is CASRRGTGTIETQYF. The V gene is TRBV11-1, the J gene TRBJ2-5; 9 bases line up with TRBD1. The CDR3 is 15 residues long. V shed 6 bases and J 5 bases; nucleotides not matched to a gene: 10. The germline gives CDR1 SGHAT, CDR2 FQDESV (reference sequence).

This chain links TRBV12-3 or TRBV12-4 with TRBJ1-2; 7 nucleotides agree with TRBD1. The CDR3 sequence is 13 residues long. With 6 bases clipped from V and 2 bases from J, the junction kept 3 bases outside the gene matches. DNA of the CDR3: TGTGCCAGCAGCCGGGACAGAAACTATGGCTACACCTTC. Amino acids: CASSRDRNYGYTF.